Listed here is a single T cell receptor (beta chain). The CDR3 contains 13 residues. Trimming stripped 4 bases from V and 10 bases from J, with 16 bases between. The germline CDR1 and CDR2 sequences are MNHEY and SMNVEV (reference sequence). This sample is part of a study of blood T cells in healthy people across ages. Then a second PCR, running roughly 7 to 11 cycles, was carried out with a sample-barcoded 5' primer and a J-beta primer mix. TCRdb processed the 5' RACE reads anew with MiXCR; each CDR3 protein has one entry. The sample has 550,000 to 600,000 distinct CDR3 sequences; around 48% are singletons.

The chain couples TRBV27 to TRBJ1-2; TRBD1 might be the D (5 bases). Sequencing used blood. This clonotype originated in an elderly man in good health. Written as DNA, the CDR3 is TGTGCCAGCAGTTCCCCCGACAGCTACGACTACACCTTC. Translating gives CASSSPDSYDYTF.